Shown below are 27 T cell receptor beta chains from a single sample sequenced in a study of beta chain features in type 1 diabetes. Regarding the study as a whole: There was a moderate but significant shortening of TCRB CDR3s in all four CD4+ subsets of Type 1 diabetes patients.

No antigen is known for these receptors. cDNA synthesis used the whole RNA isolate, giving expressed TCRB sequences. Assay: immunoSEQ multiplex PCR; the TCRdb copy retains only in-frame clones and omits some. The sample contains about 740,000 clones, around an eighth of which appear only once. Sequenced: naive CD4+ T cells from blood. These receptors came from a man aged 18 to 29 with type 1 diabetes.

This clone has a handful of counts. The V gene is TRBV7-9, the J gene TRBJ1-2; tentatively, D is TRBD1 (6 bases). Germline V gene data show CDR1 as SEHNR and CDR2 as FQNEAQ (reference sequence). This CDR3 is 14 amino acids long. V was trimmed by 5 bases and J by 4 bases, leaving 14 bases between them. The CDR3 nucleotides read TGTGCCAGCAGCCGGGGAACAGGGCCCTATGGCTACACCTTC. Its translation: CASSRGTGPYGYTF.

The genes are TRBV9 and TRBJ1-1, with TRBD1 as a possible D gene (6 bases). Trimming removed 4 bases from V and 0 bases from J, with 10 bases in between. The germline CDR1 and CDR2 sequences are SGDLS and YYNGEE. CDR3 length: 14 residues. This CDR3 reads CASSQGLMNTEAFF. CDR3 sequence (DNA): TGTGCCAGCAGCCAGGGGTTGATGAACACTGAAGCTTTCTTT.

V gene TRBV6-4 combines with J gene TRBJ1-4; D is possibly TRBD1 (5 bases). The V end was cut by 7 bases, the J end by 5 bases, with 17 bases between. In germline, CDR1 is MRHNA, CDR2 SNTAGT. The CDR3 covers 15 residues. The CDR3 DNA follows: TGTGCCAGCACCGGCTGGAAGGGGAGAAATGAAAAACTGTTTTTT. The encoded protein is CASTGWKGRNEKLFF.

The chain employs TRBV30 and TRBJ2-3; D not certain. The CDR3 is made up of 10 amino acids. Looked up from germline, CDR1 is GTSNPN and CDR2 is SVGIG (reference sequence). Deletions cut 5 bases from V and 3 bases from J, with 3 bases between. The CDR3 DNA sequence: TGTGCCTGGGCTACAGATACGCAGTATTTT. Encoded protein: CAWATDTQYF.

V and J are TRBV10-3 and TRBJ1-6; the D gene is possibly TRBD1 (6 bases). Germline V gives CDR1 ENHRY, CDR2 SYGVKD. V was cut by 3 bases and J by 9 bases, with 12 bases left in between. CDR3 length equals 14 residues. The CDR3 nucleotides are TGTGCCATCAGTGAAAAACAGGGAAGTTCACCCCTCCACTTT. Its translation: CAISEKQGSSPLHF.

Comment on this clone: Other DNA sequences within the sample encode an identical CDR3. The V and J genes are TRBV4-1 and TRBJ2-5, with D maybe TRBD1 (5 bases). V shed 1 base and J shed 1 base, with 7 bases lying between them. The CDR3 length is 14 residues. Germline lookup yields CDR1 MGHRA and CDR2 YSYEKL. CDR3 in DNA: TGCGCCAGCAGCCAAGGAAGGGGCCAAGAGACCCAGTACTTC. The encoded protein is CASSQGRGQETQYF.

The chain combines TRBV29-1 with TRBJ1-1; D might be TRBD1 (5 bases). The CDR3 consists of 16 residues. The V gene's germline CDR1 is SQVTM and CDR2 ANQGSEA. V lost 3 bases, J lost 3 bases, and 20 bases lay in between. In nucleotides, the CDR3 is TGCAGCGTTGAGTGGAGGAGGGGCAGGGCGGACACTGAAGCTTTCTTT. This translates into CSVEWRRGRADTEAFF.

This clone was seen only a few times. The V call is TRBV11-2, the J call TRBJ2-1; 7 positions agree with TRBD1. With V trimmed by 5 bases and J by 3 bases, 4 bases remained unmatched. Germline values: CDR1 SGHAT, CDR2 FQNNGV. The CDR3 is made up of 14 amino acids. The CDR3 DNA follows: TGTGCCAGCAGCACCGGGACAGACTACAATGAGCAGTTCTTC. Its translation is CASSTGTDYNEQFF.

This clone was detected only a few times. The chain uses TRBV18 and TRBJ2-1; TRBD1 matches 11 bases. The germline CDR1 and CDR2 sequences are KGHSH and LQKENI. CDR3 length: 15 residues. The V gene end was trimmed by 3 bases and the J gene end by 7 bases; junction bases not matched to a gene: 5. CDR3 in amino acids: CASSPGQGAMNEQFF. CDR3 nucleotides: TGTGCCAGCTCACCTGGACAGGGGGCAATGAATGAGCAGTTCTTC.

The V gene is TRBV7-6, the J gene TRBJ2-1, with D perhaps matching TRBD2 (5 bases). CDR1 SGHVS and CDR2 FNYEAQ come from the germline V gene. The CDR3 contains 14 residues. Trimming left V 4 bases short and J 11 bases short, with 18 bases between. The CDR3 coding sequence is TGTGCCAGCAGCTCCATTCCAGCGGACGAGAAGCAGTTCTTC. Amino acids: CASSSIPADEKQFF.

The rearrangement uses TRBV12-5 and TRBJ2-3, with TRBD2 matching over 10 bases. Germline-derived CDR1 and CDR2 are LGHNT and FRNRAP. This CDR3 has 15 residues. Germline trimming cut 7 bases from V and 2 bases from J; bases unmatched to any gene: 6. CDR3 loop: CASALSGGFTDTQYF. The CDR3 DNA follows: TGTGCTAGTGCCCTTAGCGGGGGGTTCACAGATACGCAGTATTTT.

This clone was observed a handful of times. The chain links TRBV29-1 to TRBJ2-7; D remains unclear. Between the trimmed V and J ends, which lost 4 bases and 2 bases, there was a span of 9 bases. The germline V gene has CDR1 SQVTM and CDR2 ANQGSEA. The CDR3 totals 12 residues. CDR3 in amino acids: CSVGRVPYEQYF. The CDR3 DNA reads as TGCAGCGTTGGTAGGGTCCCCTACGAGCAGTACTTC.

The chain joins TRBV13 to TRBJ2-7; D is perhaps TRBD2 (6 bases). The V gene lost 1 base and the J gene lost 7 bases, with 23 bases spanning the gap. The germline CDR1 and CDR2 sequences are PRHDT and FYEKMQ (reference sequence). This CDR3 has 17 amino acids. As DNA, the CDR3 is TGTGCCAGCAGCTTAGTCTTAGGGGCAGGAGGGTCCGGAGAGCAGTACTTC. Translated, it gives CASSLVLGAGGSGEQYF.

This clone was counted a few times. CDR3 in DNA: TGTGCCAGCAGCCAATGGGGACTAGCGGGGCCTTACCAAGAGACCCAGTACTTC. It is translated as CASSQWGLAGPYQETQYF. V is TRBV4-2 and J is TRBJ2-5, with TRBD2 matching 13 bases. The germline CDR1 and CDR2 sequences are LGHNA and YNFKEQ. The V and J ends lost 2 bases and 0 bases, in that order; junction bases with no gene match: 6. This CDR3 has 18 residues.

This chain joins TRBV6-1 and TRBJ1-4; D remains ambiguous. The germline gives CDR1 MNHNS, CDR2 SASEGT. Trimming removed 2 bases at V and 13 bases at J, with 17 bases between. This CDR3 has 14 amino acids. CDR3 loop: CASSELVSVRGLFF. The CDR3 DNA reads as TGTGCCAGCAGTGAATTAGTGAGCGTCCGAGGACTGTTTTTT.

This clone was counted only a few times. The germline gene is not matched at one end of the junction; a read error may be the cause. This rearrangement joins TRBV30 to TRBJ2-7, with TRBD1 matching 9 bases. The germline CDR1 and CDR2 sequences are GTSNPN and SVGIG (reference sequence). The CDR3 has 15 amino acids. In DNA, the CDR3 is TGTGCCTGGAGTTCGGGACAGGGCCTTTTGCGGGGCGAGGACTTC. Its translation: CAWSSGQGLLRGEDF.

This clone appeared a few times. This chain links TRBV10-3 with TRBJ1-5; D possibly corresponds to TRBD1 (5 bases). CDR1 and CDR2 from the germline V gene are ENHRY and SYGVKD. This CDR3 spans 13 amino acids. V was clipped by 11 bases and J by 3 bases, with 14 bases between them. CDR3 sequence reads: CAATRDFNQPQHF. The CDR3 DNA reads TGTGCCGCGACCCGGGACTTCAATCAGCCCCAGCATTTT.

J is TRBJ1-5 and V is TRBV18, with 8 nucleotides matching TRBD1. The V and J ends lost 5 bases and 5 bases, in that order; junction bases with no gene match: 8. Germline-derived CDR1 and CDR2 are KGHSH and LQKENI. The CDR3 runs 15 residues. The CDR3 nucleotides are TGTGCCAGCTCATTCACAGGGGGGCCCTATCAGCCCCAGCATTTT. Its protein product is CASSFTGGPYQPQHF.

V gene TRBV30 combines with J gene TRBJ1-1; D remains ambiguous. V lost 0 bases and J 11 bases, leaving 10 bases between the germline ends. CDR1 GTSNPN and CDR2 SVGIG come from the germline V gene (reference sequence). This CDR3 is built from 11 residues. The CDR3 reads CAWSVGGFAFF. The CDR3, as DNA: TGTGCCTGGAGTGTAGGCGGGTTCGCTTTCTTT. The full variable domain, with the rest looked up from reference TRBV30 and TRBJ1-1, is SQTIHQWPATLVQPVGSPLSLECTVEGTSNPNLYWYRQAAGRGLQLLFYSVGIGQISSEVPQNLSASRPQDRQFILSSKKLLLSDSGFYLCAWSVGGFAFFGQGTRLTVV.

This clone was seen only a few times. CDR3 sequence reads: CASRDGQGGSYEQYF. The DNA for the CDR3 is TGTGCCAGCAGGGACGGACAGGGTGGGTCCTACGAGCAGTACTTC. The chain couples TRBV28 to TRBJ2-7, with 8 positions matching TRBD1. The CDR3 is made up of 15 amino acids. The germline CDR1 and CDR2 sequences are MDHEN and SYDVKM. J gave up 1 base and V 6 bases, and 8 bases lay outside the gene matches.

The count of this clone is one. The CDR3 DNA follows: TGTGCCAGCAGTGAAAGTGTAACAGGGGGTCGCACAGATACGCAGTATTTT. As protein: CASSESVTGGRTDTQYF. J is TRBJ2-3 and V is TRBV2, with 8 bases aligning to TRBD1. CDR3 length equals 17 residues. Trimming removed 2 bases from V and 1 base from J; junction bases left unmatched: 8. Germline CDR1 SNHLY, CDR2 FYNNEI.

This clone has more than one count but fewer than ten. The gene calls are TRBV29-1 and TRBJ2-5, with 12 bases lining up with TRBD2. The V gene's germline CDR1 is SQVTM and CDR2 ANQGSEA. The V and J ends lost 2 bases and 5 bases, in that order; junction bases with no gene match: 18. The CDR3 has 19 residues. The CDR3 is CSVERPRLAGAESWETQYF. CDR3 bases: TGCAGCGTTGAACGGCCTAGACTAGCGGGGGCCGAGTCGTGGGAGACCCAGTACTTC.

The chain combines TRBV7-9 with TRBJ2-1; 7 bases line up with TRBD1. CDR1 and CDR2 (germline): SEHNR, FQNEAQ (reference sequence). Losses at the gene ends were 5 bases for V and 4 bases for J; bases not matched to a gene: 8. CDR3 length: 15 residues. The CDR3 DNA reads as TGTGCCAGCAGCCAAAAGGGGACAGCGTACAATGAGCAGTTCTTC. This sequence encodes CASSQKGTAYNEQFF.

This clone was detected only once. The rearrangement joins TRBV30 to TRBJ2-7, with D possibly TRBD2 on 5 matching bases. The CDR3 is 15 residues long. Germline V gives CDR1 GTSNPN, CDR2 SVGIG (reference sequence). Trimming removed 1 base from V and 9 bases from J, with 22 bases in between. The CDR3 loop reads CAWSDNTAGVIGQYF. The CDR3 nucleotides are TGTGCCTGGAGTGACAACACCGCCGGGGTGATCGGGCAGTACTTC.

The chain has TRBV28 and TRBJ2-5; D remains unclear. Germline-derived CDR1 and CDR2 are MDHEN and SYDVKM. The CDR3 sequence is 13 residues long. The V gene lost 7 bases and the J gene lost 4 bases, with 13 bases spanning the gap. The CDR3 DNA follows: TGTGCCAGCAAACCAGAAATCCGAGAGACCCAGTACTTC. Its protein product is CASKPEIRETQYF.

This clone appeared a few times. At the DNA level, this CDR3 is encoded by other sequences in the same sample as well. This chain joins TRBV30 and TRBJ1-1; no clear D. Trimming removed 0 bases from V and 5 bases from J, with 7 bases in between. Per the germline V gene, CDR1 is GTSNPN and CDR2 is SVGIG (reference sequence). The CDR3 totals 12 residues. CDR3 in amino acids: CAWSVPGTEAFF. CDR3 bases: TGTGCCTGGAGTGTTCCCGGTACTGAAGCTTTCTTT.

The chain links TRBV27 to TRBJ1-1; possibly TRBD1 for D (6 bases). Trimming left V 6 bases short and J 5 bases short, with 13 bases between. CDR1 and CDR2 (germline): MNHEY, SMNVEV (reference sequence). The CDR3 sequence is 13 residues long. CDR3 nucleotide sequence: TGTGCCAGCAGGCGGGCAGGGGCAACTGAAGCTTTCTTT. Its protein product is CASRRAGATEAFF.